Shown below are 13 T cell receptor beta chains from a single sample sequenced in a study of cytomegalovirus exposure and HLA in healthy donors. In the PCR, 60 Vbeta and 13 Jbeta primers were used. Sequencing was performed with immunoSEQ multiplex PCR; in TCRdb, only in-frame clones are kept and a portion is missing. The sample carries some 140,000 clones, 70% to 80% recorded once. The sequencing input was PBMCs. Receptors originate from a man aged 25 to 40 in good health and CMV-seronegative.

The chain employs TRBV11-2 and TRBJ2-5; the D gene is possibly TRBD2 (5 bases). The assigned J gene may be wrong: the sequence end matches TRBJ2-7 better. Looked up from germline, CDR1 is SGHAT and CDR2 is FQNNGV. This CDR3 contains 14 residues. CDR3 region: CASSSLGRGYEQYF. As DNA, the CDR3 is TGTGCCAGCAGCTCCTTGGGGAGAGGGTACGAGCAGTACTTC.

The chain combines TRBV27 with TRBJ2-5; D is perhaps TRBD1 (5 bases). Trimming removed 3 bases from V and 4 bases from J, with 12 bases in between. Germline V gene sequence: CDR1 MNHEY, CDR2 SMNVEV (reference sequence). The length of the CDR3 is 14 residues. CDR3 protein: CASSLGLGRETQYF. The CDR3 DNA sequence: TGTGCCAGCAGTTTGGGGCTAGGTCGAGAGACCCAGTACTTC.

This chain joins TRBV7-6 and TRBJ2-1, with 14 bases that match TRBD2. Trimming removed 3 bases from V and 8 bases from J; junction bases left unmatched: 6. From germline, CDR1 is SGHVS and CDR2 FNYEAQ. The CDR3 is 16 residues long. The CDR3: CASSLTSGRAVDEQFF. The CDR3 DNA follows: TGTGCCAGCAGCTTGACTAGCGGGAGGGCCGTCGATGAGCAGTTCTTC.

The gene calls are TRBV29-1 and TRBJ2-1, with 9 bases matching TRBD2. The CDR3 contains 16 residues. Germline trimming cut 6 bases from V and 0 bases from J; bases unmatched to any gene: 9. Germline assignment: CDR1 SQVTM and CDR2 ANQGSEA. CDR3 sequence reads: CSVDGLAPSSYNEQFF. The CDR3 DNA reads as TGCAGCGTGGACGGACTAGCGCCAAGCTCCTACAATGAGCAGTTCTTC.

The chain is built from TRBV10-3 and TRBJ2-3; possible D gene TRBD1, 6 bases. CDR1 is ENHRY, CDR2 SYGVKD, per germline. Trimming cost V 6 bases and J 0 bases, with 10 bases left between them. The CDR3 loop spans 14 amino acids. CDR3 amino acids: CAIRQGRSTDTQYF. The CDR3 DNA sequence: TGTGCCATCAGACAGGGACGAAGCACAGATACGCAGTATTTT.

This clone has more than one count but fewer than ten. This chain uses TRBV9 with TRBJ2-7, with D possibly TRBD2 on 5 matching bases. The germline CDR1 and CDR2 sequences are SGDLS and YYNGEE. V lost 1 base and J 6 bases, leaving 11 bases between the germline ends. There are 13 residues in the CDR3. The CDR3 coding sequence is TGTGCCAGCAGCGTAATGGGAGCATCCGAGCAGTACTTC. This gives the protein CASSVMGASEQYF.

Turning to this clone: The junction shows a germline mismatch at one end, possibly a read error. This CDR3 reads CASSFPSGNAGELFF. The DNA for the CDR3 is TGCGCCAGCAGCTTTCCTAGCGGGAACGCCGGGGAGCTGTTTTTT. J is TRBJ2-2 and V is TRBV5-1; TRBD2 agrees at 9 bases. Germline loops: CDR1 SGHRS, CDR2 YFSETQ. The length of the CDR3 is 15 residues.

This sequence joins TRBV28 and TRBJ2-5; TRBD2 matches at 7 bases. J was trimmed by 5 bases and V by 4 bases; bases with no gene match: 10. Germline V lookup: CDR1 MDHEN, CDR2 SYDVKM. CDR3 size: 15 residues. This CDR3 reads CASSSRGLVWETQYF. In DNA form, the CDR3 reads TGTGCCAGCAGTTCCCGAGGACTAGTTTGGGAGACCCAGTACTTC.

V is TRBV10-3 and J is TRBJ1-2, with D tentatively TRBD1 (5 bases). CDR1 is ENHRY and CDR2 is SYGVKD in the germline V gene. CDR3 size: 12 residues. V shed 3 bases and J shed 8 bases, with 10 bases lying between them. The CDR3 protein is CAISDRGEGYTF. The CDR3, as DNA: TGTGCCATCAGTGATCGGGGGGAGGGCTACACCTTC.

This clone was seen more than once but under ten times. The chain is built from TRBV6-5 and TRBJ2-7; 7 nucleotides line up with TRBD2. The CDR3 has 15 amino acids. V gave up 5 bases and J gave up 0 bases; unmatched junction bases: 7. CDR1 is MNHEY, CDR2 SVGAGI, per germline. CDR3 bases: TGTGCCAGCAGTCCCCGGCGGGGGTACTCCTACGAGCAGTACTTC. It codes for CASSPRRGYSYEQYF.

This clone was seen more than once but under ten times. CDR3 nucleotides: TGTGCCAGCAGCGCAGATTCGGATACGCAGTATTTT. Amino acids: CASSADSDTQYF. J is TRBJ2-3 and V is TRBV5-4, with D hard to call. Trimming took off 4 bases at V and 6 bases at J, with 9 bases between the two ends. Per germline, CDR1 SGHNT and CDR2 YYREEE (reference sequence). The CDR3 runs 12 residues.

This clone came up a few times. CDR3 nucleotide sequence: TGTGCCAGCAGCTTCACCCTGCAGACAGGGAACACTGAAGCTTTCTTT. Translated: CASSFTLQTGNTEAFF. The chain joins TRBV7-8 to TRBJ1-1, with D maybe TRBD1 (6 bases). The CDR3 consists of 16 residues. Germline V CDR1 and CDR2: SGHVS, FQNEAQ. Trimming cost V 3 bases and J 1 base, with 15 bases left between them.

This sequence joins TRBV7-6 and TRBJ2-5, with D maybe TRBD1 (6 bases). Trimming stripped 5 bases from V and 5 bases from J, with 15 bases between. CDR3 length: 14 amino acids. Germline-derived CDR1 and CDR2 are SGHVS and FNYEAQ. The CDR3 region has the DNA TGTGCCAGCAGCGCCGGTGACAGGTGGGAGACCCAGTACTTC. Translation gives CASSAGDRWETQYF.